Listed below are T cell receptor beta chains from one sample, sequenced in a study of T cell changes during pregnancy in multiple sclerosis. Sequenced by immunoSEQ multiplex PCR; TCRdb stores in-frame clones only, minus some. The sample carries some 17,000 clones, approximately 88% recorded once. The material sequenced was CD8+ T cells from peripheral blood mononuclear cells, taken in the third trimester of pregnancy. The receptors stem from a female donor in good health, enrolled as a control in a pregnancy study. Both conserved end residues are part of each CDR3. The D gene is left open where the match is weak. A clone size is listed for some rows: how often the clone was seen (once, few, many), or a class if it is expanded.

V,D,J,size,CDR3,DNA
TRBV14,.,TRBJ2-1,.,CASSQRNSGGEQFF,TGTGCCAGCAGCCAAAGAAATAGCGGAGGTGAGCAGTTCTTC
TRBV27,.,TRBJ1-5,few,CASSLSGGYQPQHF,TGTGCCAGCAGTTTATCCGGGGGGTATCAGCCCCAGCATTTT
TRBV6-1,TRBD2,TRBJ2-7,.,CASSEEGAGETYEQYF,TGTGCCAGCAGTGAAGAGGGAGCGGGAGAGACCTACGAGCAGTACTTC
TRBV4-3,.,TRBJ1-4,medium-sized,CASSQDTLRGEKLFF,TGCGCCAGCAGCCAAGATACCCTAAGGGGTGAAAAACTGTTTTTT
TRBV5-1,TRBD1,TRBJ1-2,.,CASSRGQGNYGYTF,TGCGCCAGCAGCCGGGGACAGGGGAACTATGGCTACACCTTC
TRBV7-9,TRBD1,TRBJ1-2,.,CASSGTGQGARGGYTF,TGTGCCAGCAGCGGTACCGGACAGGGGGCTCGAGGGGGCTACACCTTC
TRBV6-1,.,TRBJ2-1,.,CASSEGGGTYNEQFF,TGTGCCAGCAGTGAAGGGGGAGGTACCTACAATGAGCAGTTCTTC
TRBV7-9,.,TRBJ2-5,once,CASSQTSGETQYF,TGTGCCAGCAGCCAGACTAGTGGAGAGACCCAGTACTTC
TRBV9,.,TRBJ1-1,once,CASSVDKGMNTEAFF,TGTGCCAGCAGCGTTGACAAGGGGATGAACACTGAAGCTTTCTTT
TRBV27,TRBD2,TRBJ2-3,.,CASSSTSGSTDTQYF,TGTGCCAGCAGTTCGACTAGCGGGAGCACAGATACGCAGTATTTT
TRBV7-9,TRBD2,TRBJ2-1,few,CASIKGLAGDILDEQFF,TGTGCCAGCATCAAAGGACTAGCGGGAGATATTCTTGATGAGCAGTTCTTC